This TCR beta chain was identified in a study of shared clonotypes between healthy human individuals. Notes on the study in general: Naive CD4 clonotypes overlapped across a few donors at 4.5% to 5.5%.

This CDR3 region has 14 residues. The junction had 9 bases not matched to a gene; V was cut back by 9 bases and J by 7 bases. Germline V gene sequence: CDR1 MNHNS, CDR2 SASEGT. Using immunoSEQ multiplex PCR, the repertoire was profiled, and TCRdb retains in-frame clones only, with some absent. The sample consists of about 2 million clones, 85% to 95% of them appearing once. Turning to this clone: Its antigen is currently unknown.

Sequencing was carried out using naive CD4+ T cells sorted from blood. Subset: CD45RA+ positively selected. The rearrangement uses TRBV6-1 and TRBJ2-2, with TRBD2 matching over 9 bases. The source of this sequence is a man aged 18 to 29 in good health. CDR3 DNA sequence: TGTGCCAGTTCTCTAGCGGGGTGGATCGGGGAGCTGTTTTTT. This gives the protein CASSLAGWIGELFF.